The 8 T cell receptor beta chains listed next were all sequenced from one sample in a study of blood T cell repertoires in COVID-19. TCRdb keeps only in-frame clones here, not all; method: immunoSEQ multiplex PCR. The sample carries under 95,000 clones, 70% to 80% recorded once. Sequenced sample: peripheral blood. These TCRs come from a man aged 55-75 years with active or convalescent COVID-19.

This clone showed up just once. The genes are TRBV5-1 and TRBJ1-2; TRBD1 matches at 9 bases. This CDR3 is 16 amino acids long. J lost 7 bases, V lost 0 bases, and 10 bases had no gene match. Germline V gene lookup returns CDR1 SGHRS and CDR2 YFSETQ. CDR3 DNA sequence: TGCGCCAGCAGCTTGGCCATGACAGGGGGGGCCTCTGGCTACACCTTC. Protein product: CASSLAMTGGASGYTF.

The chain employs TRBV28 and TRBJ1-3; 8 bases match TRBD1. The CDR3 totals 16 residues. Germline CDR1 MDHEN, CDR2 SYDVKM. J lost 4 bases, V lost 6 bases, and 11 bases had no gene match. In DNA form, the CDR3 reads TGTGCCAGCAGCCCGTACTCAGGGGGCGGGGGAAACACCATATATTTT. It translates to CASSPYSGGGGNTIYF. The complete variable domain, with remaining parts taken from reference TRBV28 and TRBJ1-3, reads DVKVTQSSRYLVKRTGEKVFLECVQDMDHENMFWYRQDPGLGLRLIYFSYDVKMKEKGDIPEGYSVSREKKERFSLILESASTNQTSMYLCASSPYSGGGGNTIYFGEGSWLTVV.

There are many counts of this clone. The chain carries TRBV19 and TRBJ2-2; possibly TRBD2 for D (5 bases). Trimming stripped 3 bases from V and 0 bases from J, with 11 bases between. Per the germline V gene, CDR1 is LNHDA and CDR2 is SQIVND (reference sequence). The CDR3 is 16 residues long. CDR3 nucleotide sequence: TGTGCCAGTAGTATTAGTCCAGCGGCGAACACCGGGGAGCTGTTTTTT. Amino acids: CASSISPAANTGELFF.

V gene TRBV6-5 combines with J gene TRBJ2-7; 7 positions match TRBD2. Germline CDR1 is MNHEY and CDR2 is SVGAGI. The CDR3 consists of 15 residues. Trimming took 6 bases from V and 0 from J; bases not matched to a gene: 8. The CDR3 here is CASRPPGTNSYEQYF. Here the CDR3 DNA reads TGTGCCAGCAGACCGCCGGGGACTAACTCCTACGAGCAGTACTTC.

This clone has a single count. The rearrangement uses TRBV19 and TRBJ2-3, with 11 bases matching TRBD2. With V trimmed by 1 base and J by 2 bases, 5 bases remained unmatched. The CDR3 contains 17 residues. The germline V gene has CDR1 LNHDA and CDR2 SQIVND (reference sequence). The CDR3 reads CASSIVASGGPTDTQYF. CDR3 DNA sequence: TGTGCCAGTAGTATAGTCGCTAGCGGGGGGCCCACAGATACGCAGTATTTT. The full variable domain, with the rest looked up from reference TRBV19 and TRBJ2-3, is DGGITQSPKYLFRKEGQNVTLSCEQNLNHDAMYWYRQDPGQGLRLIYYSQIVNDFQKGDIAEGYSVSREKKESFPLTVTSAQKNPTAFYLCASSIVASGGPTDTQYFGPGTRLTVL.

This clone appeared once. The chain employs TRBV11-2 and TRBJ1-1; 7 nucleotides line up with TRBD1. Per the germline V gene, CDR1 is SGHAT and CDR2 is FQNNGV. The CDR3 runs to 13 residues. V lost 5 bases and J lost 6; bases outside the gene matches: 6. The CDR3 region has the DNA TGTGCCAGCAGCCCCCGACAGGGAGCTGAAGCTTTCTTT. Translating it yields CASSPRQGAEAFF.

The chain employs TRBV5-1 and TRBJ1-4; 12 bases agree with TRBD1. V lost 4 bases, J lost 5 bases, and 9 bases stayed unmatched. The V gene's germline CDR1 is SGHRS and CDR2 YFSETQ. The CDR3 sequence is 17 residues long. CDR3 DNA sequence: TGCGCCAGCAGCCCCACCGGGACAGGGGGCTCCAATGAAAAACTGTTTTTT. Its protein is CASSPTGTGGSNEKLFF. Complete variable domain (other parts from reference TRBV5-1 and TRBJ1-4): KAGVTQTPRYLIKTRGQQVTLSCSPISGHRSVSWYQQTPGQGLQFLFEYFSETQRNKGNFPGRFSGRQFSNSRSEMNVSTLELGDSALYLCASSPTGTGGSNEKLFFGSGTQLSVL.

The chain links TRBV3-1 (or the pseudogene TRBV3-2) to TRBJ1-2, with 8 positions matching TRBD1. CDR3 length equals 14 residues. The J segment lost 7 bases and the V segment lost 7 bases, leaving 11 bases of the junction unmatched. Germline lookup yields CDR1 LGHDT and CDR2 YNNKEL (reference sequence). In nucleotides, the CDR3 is TGTGCCAGCAAGCCGACAGGGGCCGCGAGTGGCTACACCTTC. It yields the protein CASKPTGAASGYTF.